Each of the 5 T cell receptor beta chains below was sequenced from the same sample in a study of control samples from healthy donors and cancer patients. Repertoires were generated with immunoSEQ multiplex PCR, while TCRdb's copy carries only in-frame clones and drops some. The profile shows roughly 120,000 clones, approximately 90% of them singletons. Sequencing used blood. Receptors were obtained from a human donor in good health. The donor label of this sample is uncertain.

The chain has TRBV6-2 or TRBV6-3 and TRBJ1-1; D is unresolved. CDR3 length equals 14 residues. V was shortened by 2 bases and J by 4 bases, with 11 bases between the two germline ends. Germline V CDR1 and CDR2: MNHEY, SVGEGT. The CDR3 reads CASSYQSRSTEAFF. DNA for the CDR3: TGTGCCAGCAGTTACCAGTCCCGGAGCACTGAAGCTTTCTTT.

This sequence joins TRBV7-2 and TRBJ2-7, with 9 positions matching TRBD1. The CDR3 extends over 17 amino acids. J was trimmed by 4 bases and V by 5 bases; bases with no gene match: 15. Germline-derived CDR1 and CDR2 are SGHTA and FQGNSA. CDR3 DNA: TGTGCCAGCAGCCCGCCACAAGGACAGGGGCCGACATACGAGCAGTACTTC. It translates to CASSPPQGQGPTYEQYF.

The gene calls are TRBV18 and TRBJ1-3; D remains ambiguous. V was shortened by 1 base and J by 2 bases, with 12 bases between the two germline ends. This CDR3 has 16 residues. The germline V gene has CDR1 KGHSH and CDR2 LQKENI. The CDR3 loop reads CASSPQVSRAGNTIYF. For the CDR3, the DNA is TGTGCCAGCTCACCACAGGTGTCCCGGGCTGGAAACACCATATATTTT.

The V call is TRBV5-1, the J call TRBJ2-5; D gene unclear. From germline, CDR1 is SGHRS and CDR2 YFSETQ. The germline V and J ends were trimmed by 0 bases and 0 bases, with 9 bases remaining between them. The CDR3 is 15 amino acids. The CDR3 DNA reads as TGCGCCAGCAGCTTGGCCCTGGATTACCAAGAGACCCAGTACTTC. Translated, it gives CASSLALDYQETQYF.

V usage is TRBV5-4 and J usage is TRBJ2-2; 9 bases fit TRBD1. The CDR3 extends over 15 amino acids. V lost 9 bases to trimming and J lost 2 bases; unmatched junction nucleotides: 8. Germline V lookup: CDR1 SGHNT, CDR2 YYREEE (reference sequence). The CDR3 region is CATNHRGHNTGELFF. As DNA, the CDR3 is TGTGCCACCAACCACAGGGGGCATAACACCGGGGAGCTGTTTTTT.